This TCR beta chain came from a study of spatial heterogeneity in lung cancer. Study-wide context: Sequencing consistently turned up more beta-chain sequences than alpha-chain sequences.

One entry per CDR3 protein results from TCRdb running MiXCR on the 5' RACE reads. Here the sample spans about 95,000 distinct CDR3 sequences, over 8.5% being singletons. The time point here: sample taken at primary tumor resection. The input material, whole RNA from tumor, nontumor lung or frozen PBMC, was sequenced unsorted. Trimming left V 4 bases short and J 2 bases short, with 16 bases between. Germline CDR1 reads SGHAT; CDR2 reads FQNNGV. The CDR3 contains 16 residues. The sequenced sample was PBMCs, obtained at surgery. The chain has TRBV11-2 and TRBJ2-3; maybe TRBD2 (6 bases). This receptor was identified in a male donor with early-stage non-small cell lung cancer. The CDR3 loop is CASSSGLQAYTDTQYF. CDR3 coding DNA: TGTGCCAGCAGCTCGGGACTCCAAGCCTACACAGATACGCAGTATTTT.